This is a list of T cell receptor beta chains from one sample in a study of blood T cell repertoires in COVID-19. TCRdb's table, derived via immunoSEQ multiplex PCR, lists solely in-frame clones and lacks some. The table includes roughly 250,000 clones, around 85% detected once. The sequencing sample was made of peripheral blood. These receptors were taken from a woman between 40 and 50 years old with active or convalescent COVID-19. CDR3s include the opening cysteine and the closing phenylalanine or tryptophan. Fields, in order: D gene, clone size, V gene, J gene, CDR3 DNA, CDR3 protein. A D gene is named only where the DNA matches it firmly. Only part of the rows carry a size: once, few, many, or a class if the clone is expanded.

TRBD1	.	TRBV25-1	TRBJ1-2	TGTGCCAGCAGTGAATACGACAGGGTGGCGGGCTACACCTTC	CASSEYDRVAGYTF
.	.	TRBV4-2	TRBJ2-1	TGTGCCAGCAGCCAAGATCTAGAGCCCTCCAATGAGCAGTTCTTC	CASSQDLEPSNEQFF
.	.	TRBV24-1	TRBJ1-2	TGTGCCACCAGTGACCCGGTTAACTATGGCTACACCTTC	CATSDPVNYGYTF
.	once	TRBV5-1	TRBJ1-5	TGCGCCAGCAGCTTGTTTTCCTCAGGGGAGGGTCAGCCCCAGCATTTT	CASSLFSSGEGQPQHF
TRBD1	.	TRBV29-1	TRBJ1-2	TGCAGCGTCTGGACAGGGGCTACAAGTGGGATCTATGGCTACACCTTC	CSVWTGATSGIYGYTF
.	.	TRBV28	TRBJ1-5	TGTGCCAGCAGTTTAGGAGGCTATAGCAATCAGCCCCAGCATTTT	CASSLGGYSNQPQHF
TRBD1	.	TRBV27	TRBJ2-1	TGTGCCAGCAGTTCATCCGGGACAGGGATAAATGAGCAGTTCTTC	CASSSSGTGINEQFF
TRBD2	.	TRBV25-1	TRBJ2-3	TGTGCCAGCACACTAGCGGGGGACACAGATACGCAGTATTTT	CASTLAGDTDTQYF
TRBD1	.	TRBV5-1	TRBJ1-3	TGCGCCAGCAGCTTGTCCGGGACAGGGTTGGGAAACACCATATATTTT	CASSLSGTGLGNTIYF
.	.	TRBV11-1	TRBJ1-5	TGTGCCAGCAGCAAAACAGGGATCGATCAGCCCCAGCATTTT	CASSKTGIDQPQHF
.	once	TRBV6-5	TRBJ1-2	TGTGCCAGCAGTTACTACTCGACAGGCTATGGCTACACCTTC	CASSYYSTGYGYTF
.	.	TRBV10-2	TRBJ1-1	TGCGCCAGCAGGGACAGCGCCTTTCAAGCTTTCTTT	CASRDSAFQAFF
.	.	TRBV3-1/TRBV3-2	TRBJ1-2	TGTGCCAGCAGCCAAGGCCCCCTAGGCTACACCTTC	CASSQGPLGYTF
.	.	TRBV10-3	TRBJ2-3	TGTGCCATCAGTGAGTCCAGATCTAGCACAGATACGCAGTATTTT	CAISESRSSTDTQYF
.	.	TRBV9	TRBJ1-6	TGTGCCAGCAGCGTAGGGGGGCGAGGGAATTCACCCCTCCACTTT	CASSVGGRGNSPLHF
.	.	TRBV10-3	TRBJ1-5	TGTGCCATCAGTGAGTCGGAGGATAGCAATCAGCCCCAGCATTTT	CAISESEDSNQPQHF
TRBD1	.	TRBV2	TRBJ1-2	TGTGCCAGCAGTGGACAGGGAAACCGCTATGGCTACACCTTC	CASSGQGNRYGYTF
TRBD1	few	TRBV6-5	TRBJ2-7	TGTGCTTCGGACAGGCCGGAATCGTACGAGCAGTACTTC	CASDRPESYEQYF
TRBD1	.	TRBV5-1	TRBJ1-2	TGCGCCAGCAGCTTGGCCGGGACAGCGTCATATGGCTACACCTTC	CASSLAGTASYGYTF
.	.	TRBV6-5	TRBJ2-5	TGTGCCAGCCAGGGATCACGGACCCAGTACTTC	CASQGSRTQYF
TRBD1	.	TRBV29-1	TRBJ1-2	TGCAGCGTTGAGTTACCGGGACAGCTCTATGGCTACACCTTC	CSVELPGQLYGYTF
TRBD1	.	TRBV10-2	TRBJ1-2	TGCGCCAGCGAGGGGCAGGGGGCGCGCTATGGCTACACCTTC	CASEGQGARYGYTF
.	.	TRBV5-6	TRBJ1-2	TGTGCCAGCAGCCCCGCACAAGCTAACTATGGCTACACCTTC	CASSPAQANYGYTF
TRBD2	once	TRBV6-4	TRBJ2-3	TGTGCCAGCAGCGAACTAGCGGGGGGCCTAGATACGCAGTATTTT	CASSELAGGLDTQYF
.	.	TRBV10-3	TRBJ1-1	TGTGCCATCAACCCACAGGGTTTGAACACTGAAGCTTTCTTT	CAINPQGLNTEAFF
.	.	TRBV20-1	TRBJ1-2	TGCAGTGCTCGCTTACAGTATGGCTACACCTTC	CSARLQYGYTF
TRBD1	.	TRBV7-8	TRBJ1-2	TGTGCCAGCAACCGCCTGACAGGGTATGGCTACACCTTC	CASNRLTGYGYTF
.	.	TRBV11-2	TRBJ1-2	TGTGCCAGCAGCTTAGAAGGCGGGGTGGGCGGCTACACCTTC	CASSLEGGVGGYTF
.	.	TRBV5-1	TRBJ1-2	TGCGCCAGCAGCAGGGAGGGACCGAGCTATGGCTACACCTTC	CASSREGPSYGYTF
.	.	TRBV5-1	TRBJ1-1	TGCGCCAGCAGCTCAAAGGGGGAGAACACTGAAGCTTTCTTT	CASSSKGENTEAFF